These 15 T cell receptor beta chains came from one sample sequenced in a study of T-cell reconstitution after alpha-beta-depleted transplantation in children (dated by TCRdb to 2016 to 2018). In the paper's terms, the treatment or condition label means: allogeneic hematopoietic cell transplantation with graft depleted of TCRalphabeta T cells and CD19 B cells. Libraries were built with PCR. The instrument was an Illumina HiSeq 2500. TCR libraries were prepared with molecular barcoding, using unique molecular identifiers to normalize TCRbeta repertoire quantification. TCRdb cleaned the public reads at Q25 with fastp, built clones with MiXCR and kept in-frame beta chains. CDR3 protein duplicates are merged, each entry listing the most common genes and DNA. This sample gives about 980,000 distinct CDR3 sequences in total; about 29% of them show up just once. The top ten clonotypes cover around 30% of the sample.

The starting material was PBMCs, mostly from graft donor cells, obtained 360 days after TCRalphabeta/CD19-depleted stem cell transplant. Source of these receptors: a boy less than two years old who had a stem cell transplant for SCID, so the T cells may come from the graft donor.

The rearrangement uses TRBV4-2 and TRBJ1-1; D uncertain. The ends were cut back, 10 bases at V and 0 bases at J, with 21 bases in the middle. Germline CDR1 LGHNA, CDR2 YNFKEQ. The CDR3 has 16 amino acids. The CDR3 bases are TGTGCCATGGGCCCCGGGCGCCTCTGCATGAACACTGAAGCTTTCTTT. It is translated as CAMGPGRLCMNTEAFF.

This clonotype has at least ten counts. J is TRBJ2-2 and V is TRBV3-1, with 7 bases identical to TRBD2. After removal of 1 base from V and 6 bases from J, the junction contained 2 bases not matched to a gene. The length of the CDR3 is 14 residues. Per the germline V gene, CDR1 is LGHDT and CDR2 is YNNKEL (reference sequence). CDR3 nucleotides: TGTGCCAGCAGCCAAGGACTAGCCTCCGGGGAGCTGTTTTTT. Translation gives CASSQGLASGELFF.

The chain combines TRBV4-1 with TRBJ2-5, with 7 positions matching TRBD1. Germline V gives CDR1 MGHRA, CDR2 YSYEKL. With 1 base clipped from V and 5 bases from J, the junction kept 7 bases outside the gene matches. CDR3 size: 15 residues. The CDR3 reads CASSQVTRGWETQYF. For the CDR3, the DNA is TGCGCCAGCAGCCAAGTGACCAGGGGGTGGGAGACCCAGTACTTC.

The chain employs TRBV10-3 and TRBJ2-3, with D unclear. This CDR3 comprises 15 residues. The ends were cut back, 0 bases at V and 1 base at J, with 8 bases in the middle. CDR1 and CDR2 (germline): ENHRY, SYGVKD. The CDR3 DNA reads TGTGCCATCAGTGAGTCAGGGAAGGGCACAGATACGCAGTATTTT. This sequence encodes CAISESGKGTDTQYF.

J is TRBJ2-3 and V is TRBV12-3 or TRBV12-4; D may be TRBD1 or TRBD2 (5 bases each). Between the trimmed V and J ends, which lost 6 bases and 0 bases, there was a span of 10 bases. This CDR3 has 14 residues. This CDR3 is CASRGVSSTDTQYF. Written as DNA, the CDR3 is TGTGCCAGCAGGGGGGTTTCTAGCACAGATACGCAGTATTTT.

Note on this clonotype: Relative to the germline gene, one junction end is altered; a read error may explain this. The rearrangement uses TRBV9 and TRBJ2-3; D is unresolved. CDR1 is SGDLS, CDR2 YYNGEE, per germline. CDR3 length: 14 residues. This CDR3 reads CASRVAIYSDTQYF. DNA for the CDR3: TGTGCCAGCAGGGTAGCAATCTATTCCGATACGCAGTATTTT.

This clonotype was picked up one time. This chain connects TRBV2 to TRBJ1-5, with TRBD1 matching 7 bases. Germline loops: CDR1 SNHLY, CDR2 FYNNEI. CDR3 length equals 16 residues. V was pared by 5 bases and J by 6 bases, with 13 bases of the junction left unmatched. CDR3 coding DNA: TGTGCCAGCAGTCCAAACCCAGGGGGGGCTGGTCAGCCCCAGCATTTT. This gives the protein CASSPNPGGAGQPQHF.

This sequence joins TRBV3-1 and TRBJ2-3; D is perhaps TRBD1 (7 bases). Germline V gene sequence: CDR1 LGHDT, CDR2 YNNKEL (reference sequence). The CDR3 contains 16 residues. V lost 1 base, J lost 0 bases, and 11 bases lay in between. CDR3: CASSQVRGTSTDTQYF. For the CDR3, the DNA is TGTGCCAGCAGCCAAGTCAGGGGGACTAGCACAGATACGCAGTATTTT.

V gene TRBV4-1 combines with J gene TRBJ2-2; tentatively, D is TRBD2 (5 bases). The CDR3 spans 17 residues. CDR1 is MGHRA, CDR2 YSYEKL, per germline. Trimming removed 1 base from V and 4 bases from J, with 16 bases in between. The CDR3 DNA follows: TGCGCCAGCAGCCAAGTAAGGGCGGGCAGACCCACCGGGGAGCTGTTTTTT. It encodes CASSQVRAGRPTGELFF.

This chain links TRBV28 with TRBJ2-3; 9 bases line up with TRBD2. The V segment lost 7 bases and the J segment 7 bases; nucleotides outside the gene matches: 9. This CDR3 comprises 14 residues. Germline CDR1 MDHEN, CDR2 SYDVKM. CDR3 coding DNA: TGTGCCAGCATAGGGGCGGGGGGGAGGTATACGCAGTATTTT. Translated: CASIGAGGRYTQYF.

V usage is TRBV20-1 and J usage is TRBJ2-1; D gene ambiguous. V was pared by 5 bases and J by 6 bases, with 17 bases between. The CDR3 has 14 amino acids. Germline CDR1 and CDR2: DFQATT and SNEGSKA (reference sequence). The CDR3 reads CSAPGPPPSNEQFF. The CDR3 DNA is TGCAGTGCTCCCGGGCCCCCCCCTTCCAATGAGCAGTTCTTC.

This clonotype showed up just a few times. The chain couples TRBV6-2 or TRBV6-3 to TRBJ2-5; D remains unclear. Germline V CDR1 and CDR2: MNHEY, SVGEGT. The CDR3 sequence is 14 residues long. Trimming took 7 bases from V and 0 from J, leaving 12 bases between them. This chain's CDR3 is CASTSDTYQETQYF. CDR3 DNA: TGTGCCAGCACGTCCGACACTTACCAAGAGACCCAGTACTTC.

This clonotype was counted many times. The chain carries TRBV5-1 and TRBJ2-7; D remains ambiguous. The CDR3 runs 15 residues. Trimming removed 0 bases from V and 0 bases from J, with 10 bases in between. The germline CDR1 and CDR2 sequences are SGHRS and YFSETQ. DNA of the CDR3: TGCGCCAGCAGCTTGGGACGACTTCCCTCCTACGAGCAGTACTTC. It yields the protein CASSLGRLPSYEQYF.

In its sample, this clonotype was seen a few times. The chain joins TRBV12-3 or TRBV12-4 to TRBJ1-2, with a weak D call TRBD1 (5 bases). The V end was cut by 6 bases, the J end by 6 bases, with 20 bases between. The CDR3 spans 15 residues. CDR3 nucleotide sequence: TGTGCCAGCAGCCTTACCGCAGGGTCGGTCGATGGCTACACCTTC. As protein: CASSLTAGSVDGYTF.

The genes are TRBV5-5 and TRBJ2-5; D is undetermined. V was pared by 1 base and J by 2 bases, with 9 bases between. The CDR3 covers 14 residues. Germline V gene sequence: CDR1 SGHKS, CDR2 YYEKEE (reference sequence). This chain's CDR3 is CASSLSTAQETQYF. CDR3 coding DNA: TGTGCCAGCAGCTTGAGCACAGCTCAAGAGACCCAGTACTTC.